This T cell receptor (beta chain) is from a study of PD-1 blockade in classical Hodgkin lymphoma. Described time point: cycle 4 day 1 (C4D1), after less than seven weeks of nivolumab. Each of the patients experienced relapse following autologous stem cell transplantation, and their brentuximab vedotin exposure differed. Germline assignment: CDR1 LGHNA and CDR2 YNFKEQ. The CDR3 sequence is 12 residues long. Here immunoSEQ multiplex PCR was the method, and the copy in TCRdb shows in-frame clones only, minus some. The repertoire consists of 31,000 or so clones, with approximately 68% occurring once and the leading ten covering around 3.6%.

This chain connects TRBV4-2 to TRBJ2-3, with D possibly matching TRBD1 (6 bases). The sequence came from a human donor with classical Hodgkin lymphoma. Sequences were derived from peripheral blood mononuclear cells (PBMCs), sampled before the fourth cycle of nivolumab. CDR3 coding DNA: TGTGGCAGTCAGGGGAGCACAGATACGCAGTATTTT. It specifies CGSQGSTDTQYF.